This TCR beta chain is from a study of cytomegalovirus exposure and HLA in healthy donors. The study, taken as a whole, reports: Published work reported that the classifier diagnosed cytomegalovirus status with high specificity and sensitivity.

13 Jbeta primers and 60 Vbeta primers were used for the PCR. Sequenced by immunoSEQ multiplex PCR; TCRdb stores in-frame clones only, minus some. This sample's clone table lists approximately 150,000 clones. Germline CDR1 reads SGDLS; CDR2 reads YYNGEE. The ends lost 0 bases at V and 2 bases at J; junction bases unmatched: 3. The CDR3 loop spans 15 amino acids. A note on this clone: The antigen is not known.

The chain couples TRBV9 to TRBJ2-3, with TRBD2 identical over 7 bases. Sequencing was carried out using PBMCs. This TCR was recovered from a male donor in good health and CMV-seronegative. The CDR3 region is CASSVGGTTTDTQYF. CDR3 bases: TGTGCCAGCAGCGTAGGAGGGACTACCACAGATACGCAGTATTTT.